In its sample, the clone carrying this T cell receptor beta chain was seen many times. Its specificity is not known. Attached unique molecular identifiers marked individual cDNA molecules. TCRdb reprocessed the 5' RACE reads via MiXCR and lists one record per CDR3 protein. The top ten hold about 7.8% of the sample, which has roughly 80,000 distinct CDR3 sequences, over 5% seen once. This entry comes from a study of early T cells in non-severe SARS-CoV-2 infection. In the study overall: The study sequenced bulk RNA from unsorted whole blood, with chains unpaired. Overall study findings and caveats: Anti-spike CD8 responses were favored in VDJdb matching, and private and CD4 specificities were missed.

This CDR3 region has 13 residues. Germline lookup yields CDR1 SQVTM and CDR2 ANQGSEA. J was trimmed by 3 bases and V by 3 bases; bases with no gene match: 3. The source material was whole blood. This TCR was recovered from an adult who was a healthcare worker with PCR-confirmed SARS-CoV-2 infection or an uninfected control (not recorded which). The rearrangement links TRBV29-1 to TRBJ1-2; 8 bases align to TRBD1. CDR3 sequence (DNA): TGCAGCGTTGACAGGGGGCACGACTATGGCTACACCTTC. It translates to CSVDRGHDYGYTF.